This T cell receptor (beta chain) was profiled in a study of cytomegalovirus exposure and HLA in healthy donors. The PCR employed 60 Vbeta primers together with 13 Jbeta primers. Assay used: immunoSEQ multiplex PCR; TCRdb lists only in-frame clones, some missing. The sample has about 170,000 clones; roughly 80% are singletons. From germline, CDR1 is SEHNR and CDR2 FQNEAQ (reference sequence). This CDR3 region has 13 residues. V lost 8 bases and J lost 7, with 14 bases in between. This clone was seen a handful of times. The TCR was taken from a female donor in good health and CMV-seronegative. Sequencing was carried out using PBMCs. J is TRBJ2-2 and V is TRBV7-9; D possibly corresponds to TRBD1 (5 bases). CDR3 nucleotide sequence: TGTGCCAGCCAGCGTTCAGGGATCGGGGAGCTGTTTTTT. It yields the protein CASQRSGIGELFF.